The next 15 T cell receptor beta chains were all read from a single sample in a study of beta chain features in type 1 diabetes (dated by TCRdb to between 2017 and 2018). Their specific antigens are unknown. Overall study outcomes, separate from this receptor: Type 1 diabetes patients showed a moderate but significant shortening of TCRB CDR3 length in all four CD4+ subsets.

Library preparation used the immunoSEQ multiplex PCR assay. The entire amount of isolated RNA was reverse transcribed using the High Capacity cDNA Reverse Transcription Kit, so the sequenced TCRB transcripts were expressed ones. Entries here come from immuneACCESS through TCRdb and include only in-frame sequences with V and J called. Some clones fail to appear in such tables; in the studies checked, an unresolved V gene covers under half of the shortfall, and the cause of the remainder is unknown. For this sample the table gives a few hundred thousand clones, of which roughly 12% were detected only once. The ten top clones hold around 0.016% of the sample. Sample: naive CD4+ T cells from blood. Interpreted using the paper, the cell subset or site label stands for: true naive CD4+ T cells. The receptor set was obtained from a woman between 18 and 29 years old with type 1 diabetes.

The table lists this clone with a few counts. J is TRBJ1-1 and V is TRBV7-2; no firm D call. The V end was cut by 2 bases, the J end by 7 bases, with 8 bases between. Per the germline V gene, CDR1 is SGHTA and CDR2 is FQGNSA. This CDR3 comprises 12 residues. This CDR3 reads CASSLLGVEAFF. The CDR3 region has the DNA TGTGCCAGCAGCTTATTGGGCGTTGAAGCTTTCTTT.

This clone has more than one count but fewer than ten. This rearrangement joins TRBV2 to TRBJ2-3; maybe TRBD2 (6 bases). Germline V gene lookup returns CDR1 SNHLY and CDR2 FYNNEI. V was clipped by 8 bases and J by 3 bases, with 15 bases between them. The CDR3 is 14 amino acids. CDR3 coding DNA: TGTGCCAGCTGGGGGGTGCCAAGAACAGATACGCAGTATTTT. Amino acids: CASWGVPRTDTQYF.

Notes on this clone: The same CDR3 arises from other DNA sequences in this sample as well. The J gene is TRBJ2-7, the V gene TRBV7-9; 8 bases are shared with TRBD2. The CDR3 sequence is 13 residues long. V gave up 0 bases and J gave up 6 bases; unmatched junction bases: 1. CDR1 is SEHNR and CDR2 is FQNEAQ in the germline V gene (reference sequence). The CDR3 protein is CASSLAAGGEQYF. CDR3 nucleotide sequence: TGTGCCAGCAGCTTAGCCGCGGGGGGCGAGCAGTACTTC.

This clone occurred a few times. CDR3 loop: CASSLGTSGRNEQYV. CDR3 bases: TGTGCCAGCAGCTTGGGGACTAGCGGGAGGAACGAGCAGTACGTC. The chain links TRBV7-9 to TRBJ2-7; 15 nucleotides align to TRBD2. The CDR3 length is 15 residues. Germline trimming cut 3 bases from V and 5 bases from J; bases unmatched to any gene: 2. In germline, CDR1 is SEHNR, CDR2 FQNEAQ (reference sequence).

This chain joins TRBV10-3 and TRBJ2-7, with D possibly matching TRBD2 (7 bases). The germline V gene encodes CDR1 ENHRY and CDR2 SYGVKD. The V end lost 4 bases, the J end lost 6 bases, and 16 bases lay between the germline ends. This CDR3 comprises 14 residues. The CDR3 protein is CAISARGAGAEQYV. CDR3 nucleotides: TGTGCCATCAGTGCCAGAGGGGCGGGGGCCGAGCAGTACGTC.

This clone was found a few times. The chain has TRBV7-3 and TRBJ1-1; D unclear. This CDR3 has 13 residues. Germline CDR1 SGHTA, CDR2 FQGTGA. The V end was cut by 4 bases, the J end by 2 bases, with 8 bases between. The CDR3: CASSSRHNTEAFF. CDR3 DNA: TGTGCCAGCAGCTCGAGACACAACACTGAAGCTTTCTTT.

This clone was found a few times. The gene calls are TRBV5-1 and TRBJ2-3, with TRBD2 matching 9 bases. J lost 1 base, V lost 5 bases, and 5 bases had no gene match. The CDR3 length is 15 residues. The germline V gene encodes CDR1 SGHRS and CDR2 YFSETQ. The CDR3 here is CASRPIAGGTDTQYF. The CDR3 DNA follows: TGCGCCAGCAGACCCATAGCGGGAGGCACAGATACGCAGTATTTT. Full variable domain (remainder filled in from reference TRBV5-1 and TRBJ2-3): KAGVTQTPRYLIKTRGQQVTLSCSPISGHRSVSWYQQTPGQGLQFLFEYFSETQRNKGNFPGRFSGRQFSNSRSEMNVSTLELGDSALYLCASRPIAGGTDTQYFGPGTRLTVL.

The rearrangement uses TRBV14 and TRBJ1-1; TRBD1 is a possible D gene (5 bases). Germline V gene sequence: CDR1 SGHDN, CDR2 FVKESK. V lost 1 base to trimming and J lost 7 bases, with 13 bases between them. This CDR3 region has 14 residues. The CDR3 nucleotides are TGTGCCAGCAGCCAAGGGCCGGGACTCATTGAAGCTTTCTTT. Translating it yields CASSQGPGLIEAFF.

A few counts support this clone. The chain uses TRBV9 and TRBJ2-7; perhaps TRBD1 as D (7 bases). The germline V and J ends were trimmed by 4 bases and 9 bases, with 17 bases remaining between them. Germline lookup yields CDR1 SGDLS and CDR2 YYNGEE. The CDR3 totals 13 residues. The CDR3 DNA sequence: TGTGCCAGCAGCCCGGGACAGTCGGGGGTGCAGTACTTC. This gives the protein CASSPGQSGVQYF.

The J gene is TRBJ1-2, the V gene TRBV5-1, with TRBD1 matching 7 bases. The CDR3 is made up of 14 amino acids. Trimming took 4 bases from V and 0 from J; bases not matched to a gene: 3. Germline assignment: CDR1 SGHRS and CDR2 YFSETQ. In DNA, the CDR3 is TGCGCCAGCAGCGAGGGACAGACTAACTATGGCTACACCTTC. As protein: CASSEGQTNYGYTF.

V is TRBV23-1 and J is TRBJ2-1; 8 bases align to TRBD1. TRBV23-1 counts as an open reading frame of uncertain function. The CDR3 is made up of 15 amino acids. V shed 8 bases, J shed 8 bases, and the junction held 14 bases outside the gene matches. CDR3 in DNA: TGCGCCAGCTACCCAGCCGGCAGGGGGCTGGATGAGCAGTTCTTC. Amino acid sequence: CASYPAGRGLDEQFF.

This clone showed up just a few times. The chain is built from TRBV14 and TRBJ2-7; D is possibly TRBD2 (6 bases). V lost 1 base and J 6 bases, leaving 16 bases between the germline ends. The CDR3 totals 15 residues. Germline loops: CDR1 SGHDN, CDR2 FVKESK. The DNA of the CDR3 is TGTGCCAGCAGCCAAGGGAGGGGCCGCCTCGCCGAGCAGTACTTC. It yields the protein CASSQGRGRLAEQYF.

The rearrangement links TRBV28 to TRBJ1-2; D call uncertain. Germline CDR1 MDHEN, CDR2 SYDVKM. Trimming pared 2 bases from V and 4 bases from J, leaving 5 bases between. The CDR3 is 12 residues long. CDR3 DNA sequence: TGTGCCAGCAGTTTACGACTCTATGGCTACACCTTC. This codes for CASSLRLYGYTF.

This clone was recorded a few times. The chain uses TRBV7-2 and TRBJ2-1; 10 bases agree with TRBD1. The CDR3 contains 15 residues. V shed 7 bases, J shed 4 bases, and the junction held 7 bases outside the gene matches. Per germline, CDR1 SGHTA and CDR2 FQGNSA. The CDR3, as DNA: TGTGCCAGCACCGGGCGGGACAGGGGATACAATGAGCAGTTCTTC. It codes for CASTGRDRGYNEQFF.

This clone was seen a few times. The V gene is TRBV28, the J gene TRBJ1-2; TRBD1 matches at 8 bases. Germline lookup yields CDR1 MDHEN and CDR2 SYDVKM. With V trimmed by 10 bases and J by 3 bases, 4 bases remained unmatched. This CDR3 contains 12 residues. The DNA of the CDR3 is TGTGCCATCACACAGGGGGACTATGGCTACACCTTC. Protein: CAITQGDYGYTF.